What follows are 18 T cell receptor beta chains derived from one specimen sequenced in a study of graft-versus-host responses after intestinal transplantation. Measured with immunoSEQ multiplex PCR; TCRdb has only the in-frame clones, and not every one. The sample includes about 10,000 clones, 92% of them seen just once. The sequencing here drew on PBMCs, taken roughly 6 weeks after intestinal transplantation. Receptor source: a human patient who received an intestinal transplant, so some T cells may come from the graft donor.

This chain links TRBV19 with TRBJ1-3; D is perhaps TRBD1 (5 bases). The CDR3 is made up of 14 amino acids. Germline CDR1 reads LNHDA; CDR2 reads SQIVND (reference sequence). V was cut by 7 bases and J by 7 bases, with 17 bases left in between. The CDR3 here is CASTPWGFDNTIYF. The CDR3 DNA sequence: TGTGCCAGTACCCCTTGGGGGTTCGATAACACCATATATTTT.

The chain joins TRBV18 to TRBJ2-1, with TRBD2 matching over 7 bases. V was pared by 3 bases and J by 2 bases, with 4 bases of the junction left unmatched. Looked up from germline, CDR1 is KGHSH and CDR2 is LQKENI. This CDR3 spans 15 amino acids. CDR3 DNA sequence: TGTGCCAGCTCACCGAACGGGGGGACCTACAATGAGCAGTTCTTC. Encoded protein: CASSPNGGTYNEQFF.

The chain joins TRBV4-2 to TRBJ2-3; 10 nucleotides line up with TRBD2. V shed 0 bases, J shed 4 bases, and the junction held 4 bases outside the gene matches. The germline V gene has CDR1 LGHNA and CDR2 YNFKEQ. The CDR3 covers 16 residues. The CDR3 DNA reads as TGTGCCAGCAGCCAAGATCCTAGCGGGGGACCAGATACGCAGTATTTT. This sequence encodes CASSQDPSGGPDTQYF.

DNA of the CDR3: TGTGCCAGCAGTGAGTGGGAGGGACCTGAAGCTTTCTTT. As protein: CASSEWEGPEAFF. The V and J genes are TRBV2 and TRBJ1-1; D possibly corresponds to TRBD1 (5 bases). This CDR3 has 13 amino acids. With 3 bases removed from V and 6 bases from J, the gap between germline ends came to 11 bases. Looked up from germline, CDR1 is SNHLY and CDR2 is FYNNEI. The whole variable domain, remainder taken from reference TRBV2 and TRBJ1-1, is EPEVTQTPSHQVTQMGQEVILRCVPISNHLYFYWYRQILGQKVEFLVSFYNNEISEKSEIFDDQFSVERPDGSNFTLKIRSTKLEDSAMYFCASSEWEGPEAFFGQGTRLTVV.

The chain uses TRBV2 and TRBJ1-4, with no clear D. The CDR3 has 12 residues. Looked up from germline, CDR1 is SNHLY and CDR2 is FYNNEI. V dropped 7 bases and J dropped 5 bases, with 8 bases sitting between them. The CDR3 sequence: CASKTKNEKLFF. CDR3 nucleotides: TGTGCCAGCAAGACGAAAAATGAAAAACTGTTTTTT.

Here the CDR3 DNA reads TGTGCCAGCAGTGGACAGCTCCAAAGCAATCAGCCCCAGCATTTT. This encodes CASSGQLQSNQPQHF. V and J are TRBV2 and TRBJ1-5, with D maybe TRBD1 (5 bases). The CDR3 has 15 amino acids. Trimming shortened V by 4 bases and J by 1 base, and 11 bases separated the two germline ends. The V gene's germline CDR1 is SNHLY and CDR2 FYNNEI. The entire variable domain, with the rest obtained from reference TRBV2 and TRBJ1-5, is as follows: EPEVTQTPSHQVTQMGQEVILRCVPISNHLYFYWYRQILGQKVEFLVSFYNNEISEKSEIFDDQFSVERPDGSNFTLKIRSTKLEDSAMYFCASSGQLQSNQPQHFGDGTRLSIL.

This rearrangement joins TRBV7-2 to TRBJ2-3; 12 nucleotides agree with TRBD2. The CDR3 has 14 amino acids. Germline-derived CDR1 and CDR2 are SGHTA and FQGNSA. Trimming took 4 bases from V and 8 from J; bases not matched to a gene: 4. CDR3 protein: CASSSTSGGPTQYF. The CDR3 DNA is TGTGCCAGCAGCTCGACTAGCGGGGGACCTACGCAGTATTTT.

This rearrangement joins TRBV4-1 to TRBJ1-5, with TRBD1 as a possible D gene (5 bases). V was cut by 0 bases and J by 6 bases, with 21 bases left in between. The CDR3 has 18 residues. CDR1 and CDR2 (germline): MGHRA, YSYEKL. The CDR3 sequence: CASSQETRLVARGQPQHF. As DNA, the CDR3 is TGCGCCAGCAGCCAAGAGACTAGACTAGTTGCAAGGGGTCAGCCCCAGCATTTT.

The V call is TRBV28, the J call TRBJ2-7; D is uncertain. CDR1 is MDHEN, CDR2 SYDVKM, per germline. With 2 bases removed from V and 0 bases from J, the gap between germline ends came to 5 bases. The CDR3 covers 13 residues. This CDR3 reads CASSLAPSYEQYF. The CDR3 bases are TGTGCCAGCAGTTTAGCTCCCTCCTACGAGCAGTACTTC.

The rearrangement uses TRBV6-1 and TRBJ1-2; a weak D match, TRBD1 (6 bases). The germline V gene encodes CDR1 MNHNS and CDR2 SASEGT. The CDR3 has 17 amino acids. V lost 4 bases to trimming and J lost 1 base, with 19 bases between them. CDR3 residues: CASSVWGPGANNYGYTF. The CDR3 DNA reads as TGTGCCAGCAGTGTGTGGGGGCCAGGGGCGAATAACTATGGCTACACCTTC.

The rearrangement uses TRBV7-6 and TRBJ1-1, with 7 bases fitting TRBD1. V gave up 5 bases and J gave up 2 bases; unmatched junction bases: 2. The CDR3 extends over 13 amino acids. The germline gives CDR1 SGHVS, CDR2 FNYEAQ. The CDR3 spells CASSRDRNTEAFF. In DNA form, the CDR3 reads TGTGCCAGCAGCCGGGACAGAAACACTGAAGCTTTCTTT.

The rearrangement joins TRBV5-4 to TRBJ1-2; the D is unclear. The germline CDR1 and CDR2 sequences are SGHNT and YYREEE (reference sequence). The V and J ends lost 0 bases and 7 bases respectively, with 7 bases between them. This CDR3 region has 12 residues. The CDR3 nucleotides read TGTGCCAGCAGCTTGGCCGTGGGTGGCTACACCTTC. Its protein product is CASSLAVGGYTF.

The chain couples TRBV13 to TRBJ1-3, with TRBD1 matching 8 bases. The CDR3 totals 19 residues. Losses at the gene ends were 5 bases for V and 1 base for J; bases not matched to a gene: 16. CDR1 is PRHDT and CDR2 is FYEKMQ in the germline V gene (reference sequence). The CDR3 DNA sequence: TGTGCCAGCAGCACCCGGGACAGGAGGAGCTCAGAGTCTGGAAACACCATATATTTT. Its translation is CASSTRDRRSSESGNTIYF.

The chain is built from TRBV7-8 and TRBJ2-1, with D tentatively TRBD1 or TRBD2 (6 bases each). The germline V and J ends were trimmed by 4 bases and 5 bases, with 15 bases remaining between them. The CDR3 runs 15 residues. Germline CDR1 SGHVS, CDR2 FQNEAQ. CDR3 DNA sequence: TGTGCCAGCAGCTCCGGGGGCGGGGCCCACAATGAGCAGTTCTTC. Amino acid sequence: CASSSGGGAHNEQFF.

The rearrangement links TRBV5-6 to TRBJ2-7, with D unclear. Trimming cost V 0 bases and J 3 bases, with 7 bases left between them. The germline V gene encodes CDR1 SGHDT and CDR2 YYEEEE. This CDR3 is built from 13 residues. CDR3 sequence (DNA): TGTGCCAGCAGCTTGGACGGTCACTACGAGCAGTACTTC. Encoded protein: CASSLDGHYEQYF.

This clone appeared once. The rearrangement uses TRBV13 and TRBJ1-2, with D uncertain. Germline V gene data show CDR1 as PRHDT and CDR2 as FYEKMQ (reference sequence). The CDR3 extends over 17 amino acids. The germline V and J ends were trimmed by 4 bases and 5 bases, with 23 bases remaining between them. Here the CDR3 reads CASSSTLWVAFSYGYTF. The CDR3 bases are TGTGCCAGCAGCTCCACCCTTTGGGTCGCTTTCTCTTATGGCTACACCTTC. The variable domain in full, with the rest retrieved from reference TRBV13 and TRBJ1-2, is AAGVIQSPRHLIKEKRETATLKCYPIPRHDTVYWYQQGPGQDPQFLISFYEKMQSDKGSIPDRFSAQQFSDYHSELNMSSLELGDSALYFCASSSTLWVAFSYGYTFGSGTRLTVV.

This chain uses TRBV19 with TRBJ2-1, with D unclear. This CDR3 has 13 residues. Germline-derived CDR1 and CDR2 are LNHDA and SQIVND (reference sequence). V lost 3 bases and J 3 bases, leaving 6 bases between the germline ends. CDR3 protein: CASSMLVYNEQFF. DNA for the CDR3: TGTGCCAGTAGTATGCTAGTCTACAATGAGCAGTTCTTC. Drawing the rest from reference TRBV19 and TRBJ2-1, the complete variable domain is DGGITQSPKYLFRKEGQNVTLSCEQNLNHDAMYWYRQDPGQGLRLIYYSQIVNDFQKGDIAEGYSVSREKKESFPLTVTSAQKNPTAFYLCASSMLVYNEQFFGPGTRLTVL.

V usage is TRBV29-1 and J usage is TRBJ2-6, with D uncertain. Germline CDR1 reads SQVTM; CDR2 reads ANQGSEA. V lost 3 bases and J 0 bases, leaving 3 bases between the germline ends. This CDR3 spans 13 amino acids. The DNA of the CDR3 is TGCAGCGTTGACGCCTCTGGGGCCAACGTCCTGACTTTC. This translates into CSVDASGANVLTF.